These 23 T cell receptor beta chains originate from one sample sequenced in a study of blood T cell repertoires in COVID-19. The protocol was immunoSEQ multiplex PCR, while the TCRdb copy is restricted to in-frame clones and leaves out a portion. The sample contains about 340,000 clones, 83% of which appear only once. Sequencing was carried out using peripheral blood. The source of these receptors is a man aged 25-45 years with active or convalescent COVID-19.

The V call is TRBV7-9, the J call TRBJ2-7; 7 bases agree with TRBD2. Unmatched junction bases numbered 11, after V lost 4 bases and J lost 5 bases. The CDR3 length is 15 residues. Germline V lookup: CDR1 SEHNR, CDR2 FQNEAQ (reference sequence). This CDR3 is CASSSAAGAPDEQYF. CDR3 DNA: TGTGCCAGCAGCTCGGCCGCGGGAGCACCGGACGAGCAGTACTTC.

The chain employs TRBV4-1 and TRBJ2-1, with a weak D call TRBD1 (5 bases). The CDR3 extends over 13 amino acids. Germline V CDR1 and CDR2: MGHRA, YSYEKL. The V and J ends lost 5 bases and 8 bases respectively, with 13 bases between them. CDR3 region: CASSETGFYEQFF. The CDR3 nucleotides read TGCGCCAGCAGCGAAACAGGTTTCTATGAGCAGTTCTTC.

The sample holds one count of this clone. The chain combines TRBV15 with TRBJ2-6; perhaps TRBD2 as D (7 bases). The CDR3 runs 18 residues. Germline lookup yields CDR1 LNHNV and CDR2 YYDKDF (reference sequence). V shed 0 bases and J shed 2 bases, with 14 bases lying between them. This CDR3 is CATSREVLGGPGANVLTF. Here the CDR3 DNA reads TGTGCCACCAGCAGAGAGGTCCTGGGGGGGCCTGGGGCCAACGTCCTGACTTTC.

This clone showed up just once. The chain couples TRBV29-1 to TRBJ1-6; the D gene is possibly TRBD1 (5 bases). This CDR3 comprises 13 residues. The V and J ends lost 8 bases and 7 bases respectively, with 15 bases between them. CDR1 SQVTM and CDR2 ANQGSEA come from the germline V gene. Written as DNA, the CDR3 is TGCAGCTTTTCGGGGGGAGGGAATTCACCCCTCCACTTT. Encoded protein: CSFSGGGNSPLHF. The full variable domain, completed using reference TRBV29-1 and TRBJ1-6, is SAVISQKPSRDICQRGTSLTIQCQVDSQVTMMFWYRQQPGQSLTLIATANQGSEATYESGFVIDKFPISRPNLTFSTLTVSNMSPEDSSIYLCSFSGGGNSPLHFGNGTRLTVT.

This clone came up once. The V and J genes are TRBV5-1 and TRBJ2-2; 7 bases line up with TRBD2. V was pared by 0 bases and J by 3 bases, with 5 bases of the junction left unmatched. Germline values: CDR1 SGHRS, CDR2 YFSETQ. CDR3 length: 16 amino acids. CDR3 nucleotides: TGCGCCAGCAGCTTGGTCGGGGGGTTGGACACCGGGGAGCTGTTTTTT. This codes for CASSLVGGLDTGELFF.

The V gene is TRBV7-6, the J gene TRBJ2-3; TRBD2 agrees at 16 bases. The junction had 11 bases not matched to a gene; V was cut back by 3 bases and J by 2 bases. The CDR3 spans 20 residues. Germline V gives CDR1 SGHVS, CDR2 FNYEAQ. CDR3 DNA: TGTGCCAGCAGCTTTCCGGTGGGACTAGCGGGGGGGGGCTCCACAGATACGCAGTATTTT. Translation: CASSFPVGLAGGGSTDTQYF. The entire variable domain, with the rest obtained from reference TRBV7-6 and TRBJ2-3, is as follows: GAGVSQSPRYKVTKRGQDVALRCDPISGHVSLYWYRQALGQGPEFLTYFNYEAQQDKSGLPNDRFSAERPEGSISTLTIQRTEQRDSAMYRCASSFPVGLAGGGSTDTQYFGPGTRLTVL.

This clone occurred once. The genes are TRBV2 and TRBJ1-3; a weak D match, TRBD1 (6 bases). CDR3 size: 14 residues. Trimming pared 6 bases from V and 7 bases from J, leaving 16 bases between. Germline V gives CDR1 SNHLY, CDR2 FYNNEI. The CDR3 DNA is TGTGCCAGCAGAGTGGGACATCCGGGGAACACCATATATTTT. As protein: CASRVGHPGNTIYF.

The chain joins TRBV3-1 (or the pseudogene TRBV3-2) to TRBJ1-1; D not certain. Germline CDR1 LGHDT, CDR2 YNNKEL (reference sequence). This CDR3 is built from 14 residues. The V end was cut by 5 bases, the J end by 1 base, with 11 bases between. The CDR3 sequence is CASSEMGANTEAFF. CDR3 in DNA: TGTGCCAGCAGCGAAATGGGAGCGAACACTGAAGCTTTCTTT.

CDR3 bases: TGTGCCAGCAGCCGGACAGGGGGCTATGGCTACACCTTC. This encodes CASSRTGGYGYTF. This rearrangement joins TRBV6-5 to TRBJ1-2; 10 nucleotides agree with TRBD1. The CDR3 sequence is 13 residues long. The junction had 2 bases not matched to a gene; V was cut back by 6 bases and J by 4 bases. The germline CDR1 and CDR2 sequences are MNHEY and SVGAGI.

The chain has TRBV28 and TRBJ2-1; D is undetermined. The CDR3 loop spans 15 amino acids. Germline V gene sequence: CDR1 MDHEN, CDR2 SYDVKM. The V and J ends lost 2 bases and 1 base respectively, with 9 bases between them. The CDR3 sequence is CASSLPARSYNEQFF. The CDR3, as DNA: TGTGCCAGCAGTTTACCCGCACGGTCCTACAATGAGCAGTTCTTC.

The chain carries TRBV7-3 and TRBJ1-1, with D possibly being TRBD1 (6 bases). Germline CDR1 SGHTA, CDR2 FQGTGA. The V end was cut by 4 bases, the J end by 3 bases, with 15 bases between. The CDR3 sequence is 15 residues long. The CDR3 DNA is TGTGCCAGCAGCTCTCGTCCAGGGGCGTACACTGAAGCTTTCTTT. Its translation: CASSSRPGAYTEAFF.

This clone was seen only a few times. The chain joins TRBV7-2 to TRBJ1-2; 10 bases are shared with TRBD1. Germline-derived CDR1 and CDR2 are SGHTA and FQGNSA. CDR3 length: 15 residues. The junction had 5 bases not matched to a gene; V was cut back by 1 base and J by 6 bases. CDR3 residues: CASSLGQGAYNGYTF. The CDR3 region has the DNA TGTGCCAGCAGCTTAGGACAGGGGGCGTATAATGGCTACACCTTC.

The CDR3, as DNA: TGTGCCAGCAGTTCGGAGTATGCGAACACTGAAGCTTTCTTT. Its protein is CASSSEYANTEAFF. V usage is TRBV6-5 and J usage is TRBJ1-1; D not resolved. The CDR3 totals 14 residues. Between the trimmed V and J ends, which lost 4 bases and 1 base, there was a span of 10 bases. Germline assignment: CDR1 MNHEY and CDR2 SVGAGI.

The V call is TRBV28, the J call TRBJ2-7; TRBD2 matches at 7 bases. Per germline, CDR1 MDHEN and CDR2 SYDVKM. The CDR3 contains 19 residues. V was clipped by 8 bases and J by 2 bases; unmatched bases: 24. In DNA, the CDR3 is TGTGCCAGCGGCGCTTTTGGGGCTAGCGGCACAACCATCCCCTACGAGCAGTACTTC. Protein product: CASGAFGASGTTIPYEQYF.

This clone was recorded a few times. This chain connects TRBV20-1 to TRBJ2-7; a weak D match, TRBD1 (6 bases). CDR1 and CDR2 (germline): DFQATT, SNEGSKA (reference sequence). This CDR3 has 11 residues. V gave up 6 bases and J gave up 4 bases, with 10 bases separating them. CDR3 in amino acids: CSAGRGYEQYF. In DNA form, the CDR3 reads TGCAGTGCCGGAAGGGGGTACGAGCAGTACTTC.

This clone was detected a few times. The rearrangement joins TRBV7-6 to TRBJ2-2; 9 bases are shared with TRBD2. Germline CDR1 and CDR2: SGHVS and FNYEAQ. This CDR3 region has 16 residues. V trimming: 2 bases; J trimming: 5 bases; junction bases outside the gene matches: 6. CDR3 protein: CASSLSATSGTGELFF. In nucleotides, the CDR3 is TGTGCCAGCAGCTTATCGGCTACTAGCGGGACCGGGGAGCTGTTTTTT.

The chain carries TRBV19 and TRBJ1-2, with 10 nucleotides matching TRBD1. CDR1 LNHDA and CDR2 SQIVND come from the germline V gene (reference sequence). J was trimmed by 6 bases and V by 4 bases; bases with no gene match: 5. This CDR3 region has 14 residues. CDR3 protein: CASSTTGTGDGYTF. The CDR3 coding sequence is TGTGCCAGTAGTACCACCGGGACAGGGGATGGCTACACCTTC.

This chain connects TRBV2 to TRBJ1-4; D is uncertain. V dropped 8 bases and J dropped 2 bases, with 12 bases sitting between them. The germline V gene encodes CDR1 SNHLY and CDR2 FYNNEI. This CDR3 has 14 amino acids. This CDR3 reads CASGPRRTNEKLFF. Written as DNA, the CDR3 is TGTGCCAGCGGGCCCAGGAGGACTAATGAAAAACTGTTTTTT.

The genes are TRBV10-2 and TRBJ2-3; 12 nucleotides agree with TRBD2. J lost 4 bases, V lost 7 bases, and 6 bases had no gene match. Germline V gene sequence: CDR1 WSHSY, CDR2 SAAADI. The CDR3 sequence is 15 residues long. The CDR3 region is CASKQASGGADTQYF. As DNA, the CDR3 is TGCGCCAGCAAACAGGCTAGCGGGGGGGCAGATACGCAGTATTTT.

The CDR3 protein is CASSSGKSSYNSPLHF. Written as DNA, the CDR3 is TGCGCCAGCAGCTCGGGGAAGAGCTCCTATAATTCACCCCTCCACTTT. The V and J genes are TRBV10-1 and TRBJ1-6; D ambiguous. CDR1 WNHNN and CDR2 SYGVQD come from the germline V gene (reference sequence). CDR3 length equals 16 residues. V was shortened by 6 bases and J by 0 bases, with 12 bases between the two germline ends.

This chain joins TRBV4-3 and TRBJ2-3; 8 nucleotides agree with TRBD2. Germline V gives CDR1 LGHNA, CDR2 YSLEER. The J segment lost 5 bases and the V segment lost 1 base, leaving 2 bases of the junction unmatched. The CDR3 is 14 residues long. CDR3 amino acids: CASSQVAGRDTQYF. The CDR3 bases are TGCGCCAGCAGCCAAGTAGCGGGAAGAGATACGCAGTATTTT.

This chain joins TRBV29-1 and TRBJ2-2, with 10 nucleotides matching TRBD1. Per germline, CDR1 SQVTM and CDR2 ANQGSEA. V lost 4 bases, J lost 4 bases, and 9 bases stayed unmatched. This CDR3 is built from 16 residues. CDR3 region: CSVVWDRGASTGELFF. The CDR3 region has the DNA TGCAGCGTTGTTTGGGACAGGGGAGCGTCCACCGGGGAGCTGTTTTTT.

For the CDR3, the DNA is TGTGCCAGCAGTTACAACAGGGGGGCTGGTCAGCCCCAGCATTTT. The encoded protein is CASSYNRGAGQPQHF. V and J are TRBV6-2 or TRBV6-3 and TRBJ1-5; TRBD1 matches at 8 bases. Germline CDR1 MNHEY, CDR2 SVGEGT. With 2 bases clipped from V and 6 bases from J, the junction kept 6 bases outside the gene matches. This CDR3 contains 15 residues.